Below, 13 T cell receptor beta chains from the same sample are listed, as sequenced in a study of T-cell reconstitution after alpha-beta-depleted transplantation in children (dated by TCRdb to 2016 to 2017). The protocol used for the library was PCR. Sequencing was performed on an Illumina HiSeq 2500. TCR library preparation used molecular barcoding, with unique molecular identifiers applied to normalize quantification of the TCRbeta repertoire. The raw public reads went through TCRdb reprocessing: fastp at Q25, MiXCR clone calling, in-frame beta chains kept. Rows are unified per CDR3 protein, each entry keeping the most common DNA and genes. The sample table records 330,000 or so distinct CDR3 sequences; around 10% of these occur just once. The ten top clones hold roughly 7.1% of the sample. The treatment or condition label, read with the paper, signifies: allogeneic hematopoietic cell transplantation with graft depleted of TCRalphabeta T cells and CD19 B cells.

The sequencing used PBMCs, collected before TCRalphabeta/CD19-depleted stem cell transplant. The receptors were gathered from a boy less than two years old with acute myeloid leukemia, due to receive a stem cell transplant.

The sample holds many counts of this clonotype. V is TRBV7-9 and J is TRBJ2-3; either TRBD1 or TRBD2 may supply D (5 bases each). Deletions cut 1 base from V and 2 bases from J, with 10 bases between. CDR1 is SEHNR and CDR2 is FQNEAQ in the germline V gene (reference sequence). The CDR3 sequence is 15 residues long. The CDR3 DNA reads as TGTGCCAGCAGCTTAGGGGGCCTAGCCACAGATACGCAGTATTTT. This translates into CASSLGGLATDTQYF.

The table lists this clonotype with many counts. The rearrangement joins TRBV9 to TRBJ2-6; unclear D gene. CDR1 is SGDLS, CDR2 YYNGEE, per germline. V was shortened by 0 bases and J by 0 bases, with 10 bases between the two germline ends. This CDR3 comprises 17 residues. CDR3 nucleotide sequence: TGTGCCAGCAGCGTAGGGCAGGTCCTCTCTGGGGCCAACGTCCTGACTTTC. Amino acid sequence: CASSVGQVLSGANVLTF.

V and J are TRBV7-9 and TRBJ2-7; possibly TRBD1 or TRBD2 for D (5 bases each). CDR3 length: 16 amino acids. Germline V gives CDR1 SEHNR, CDR2 FQNEAQ (reference sequence). Trimming left V 5 bases short and J 1 base short, with 18 bases between. The CDR3 DNA reads as TGTGCCAGCAGCCCTGATGGGACCGTCCTTTCCTACGAGCAGTACTTC. Translation: CASSPDGTVLSYEQYF.

In its sample, this clonotype was seen many times. The chain couples TRBV28 to TRBJ1-6, with 9 bases aligning to TRBD1. Unmatched junction bases numbered 18, after V lost 7 bases and J lost 14 bases. The length of the CDR3 is 16 residues. In germline, CDR1 is MDHEN, CDR2 SYDVKM. CDR3: CASNYRQGQGGSSLHF. DNA of the CDR3: TGTGCCAGCAATTACCGCCAGGGACAGGGTGGTTCGTCCCTCCACTTT.

This clonotype appeared many times. This chain links TRBV2 with TRBJ2-3; 7 nucleotides agree with TRBD2. Per germline, CDR1 SNHLY and CDR2 FYNNEI. The CDR3 has 15 residues. V dropped 2 bases and J dropped 2; count of bases not matched to a gene: 4. The CDR3 sequence: CASSELAVSTDTQYF. DNA of the CDR3: TGTGCCAGCAGTGAACTAGCGGTCTCCACAGATACGCAGTATTTT.

This clonotype was counted a few times. The CDR3: CASSFGRGDTQYF. CDR3 sequence (DNA): TGTGCCAGCAGCTTTGGGAGAGGAGATACGCAGTATTTT. The rearrangement links TRBV7-8 to TRBJ2-3; D perhaps matches TRBD2 (5 bases). Germline V lookup: CDR1 SGHVS, CDR2 FQNEAQ. The CDR3 consists of 13 residues. V lost 3 bases to trimming and J lost 5 bases, with 9 bases between them.

This clonotype was seen ten or more times. One junction end does not reproduce the germline sequence, and a read error may be involved. This chain joins TRBV5-1 and TRBJ2-1, with TRBD2 matching over 14 bases. The CDR3 is 16 amino acids. The germline V gene has CDR1 SGHRS and CDR2 YFSETQ. In DNA form, the CDR3 reads TGCGCCAGCAGCACCGGGACTAGCGGGGGACGAAGTGAGCTGTTCTTC. As protein: CASSTGTSGGRSELFF.

In this sample, this clonotype turned up many times. V usage is TRBV27 and J usage is TRBJ2-7, with TRBD2 as a possible D gene (6 bases). The germline gives CDR1 MNHEY, CDR2 SMNVEV (reference sequence). The V end lost 0 bases, the J end lost 3 bases, and 9 bases lay between the germline ends. The CDR3 extends over 14 amino acids. The CDR3 loop reads CASSLSGLNYEQYF. The CDR3 DNA reads TGTGCCAGCAGTTTATCTGGACTAAACTACGAGCAGTACTTC.

This clonotype has at least ten counts. The CDR3 sequence is CASSPGTGGTSLNEQFF. CDR3 bases: TGTGCCAGCAGTCCAGGGACAGGGGGGACTAGCCTCAATGAGCAGTTCTTC. The J gene is TRBJ2-1, the V gene TRBV12-3 or TRBV12-4, with 11 bases identical to TRBD1. V dropped 5 bases and J dropped 6; count of bases not matched to a gene: 12. This CDR3 region has 17 residues.

The chain carries TRBV28 and TRBJ1-5; D remains unclear. Germline V gives CDR1 MDHEN, CDR2 SYDVKM. V was shortened by 10 bases and J by 3 bases, with 10 bases between the two germline ends. The CDR3 consists of 12 residues. The CDR3: CATRINNQPQHF. The CDR3 coding sequence is TGTGCCACCCGGATTAACAATCAGCCCCAGCATTTT.

This clonotype was picked up many times. The chain uses TRBV12-3 or TRBV12-4 and TRBJ2-4; TRBD2 matches at 8 bases. CDR3 size: 16 residues. The ends lost 1 base at V and 0 bases at J; junction bases unmatched: 2. CDR3 coding DNA: TGTGCCAGCAGTTTAGAGCGGGAGTTAGCCAAAAACATTCAGTACTTC. Protein: CASSLERELAKNIQYF.

For the CDR3, the DNA is TGTGCCAGCAGTTATCGGGACCCTGTCCACGAGCAGTACTTC. It translates to CASSYRDPVHEQYF. The chain couples TRBV12-3 or TRBV12-4 to TRBJ2-7, with D perhaps matching TRBD1 or TRBD2 (5 bases each). Trimming removed 4 bases from V and 5 bases from J, with 15 bases in between. This CDR3 contains 14 residues.

Ten or more counts support this clonotype. The V call is TRBV7-8, the J call TRBJ2-5, with D perhaps TRBD1 (7 bases). CDR3 length: 18 amino acids. Per the germline V gene, CDR1 is SGHVS and CDR2 is FQNEAQ. V lost 4 bases and J 1 base, leaving 22 bases between the germline ends. The CDR3 nucleotides are TGTGCCAGCAGCTCAAACCCCTCATCAGGGGGAGGCCAAGAGACCCAGTACTTC. Its protein product is CASSSNPSSGGGQETQYF.